The 14 T cell receptor beta chains presented below share a single source sample, sequenced in a study of blood T cell repertoires in COVID-19. TCRdb's table, derived via immunoSEQ multiplex PCR, lists solely in-frame clones and lacks some. The data contain 130,000 or so clones, approximately 83% of them seen just once; the ten biggest clones take up around 20%. Specimen: peripheral blood. All receptors derive from a woman aged 45-60 years who had recovered from COVID-19.

The chain employs TRBV27 and TRBJ1-1; the D is unclear. CDR1 and CDR2 (germline): MNHEY, SMNVEV (reference sequence). The CDR3 length is 14 residues. The V end was cut by 7 bases, the J end by 0 bases, with 12 bases between. The CDR3 protein is CASMMWSVNTEAFF. The CDR3 DNA is TGTGCCAGCATGATGTGGTCGGTGAACACTGAAGCTTTCTTT.

The chain combines TRBV5-1 with TRBJ2-3; D may be TRBD1 (6 bases). Trimming removed 0 bases at V and 2 bases at J, with 7 bases between. CDR1 is SGHRS and CDR2 is YFSETQ in the germline V gene. This CDR3 spans 14 amino acids. CDR3: CASSLGQATDTQYF. In nucleotides, the CDR3 is TGCGCCAGCAGCTTGGGACAGGCCACAGATACGCAGTATTTT.

This clone was detected only once. The genes are TRBV28 and TRBJ2-1; 9 positions match TRBD1. Germline CDR1 reads MDHEN; CDR2 reads SYDVKM. The CDR3 sequence is 16 residues long. The J segment lost 2 bases and the V segment lost 6 bases, leaving 8 bases of the junction unmatched. CDR3 DNA sequence: TGTGCCAGCAGCCAGTGGGGGACAGGGACCTACAATGAGCAGTTCTTC. It is translated as CASSQWGTGTYNEQFF.

The chain joins TRBV12-3 or TRBV12-4 to TRBJ2-5; 7 bases agree with TRBD2. The ends lost 5 bases at V and 0 bases at J; junction bases unmatched: 0. CDR3 length: 13 residues. Here the CDR3 DNA reads TGTGCCAGCAGTAGCGGGGACCAAGAGACCCAGTACTTC. Translating gives CASSSGDQETQYF.

The J gene is TRBJ2-3, the V gene TRBV11-3; TRBD1 matches at 7 bases. From germline, CDR1 is SGHNT and CDR2 YENEEA. This CDR3 contains 15 residues. Losses at the gene ends were 6 bases for V and 0 bases for J; bases not matched to a gene: 6. This CDR3 reads CASRRQGSSTDTQYF. CDR3 sequence (DNA): TGTGCCAGCAGACGACAGGGATCTAGCACAGATACGCAGTATTTT.

This clone is a singleton in its sample. The genes are TRBV9 and TRBJ2-1; 10 nucleotides agree with TRBD1. Trimming took 0 bases from V and 3 from J; bases not matched to a gene: 6. Germline V gene sequence: CDR1 SGDLS, CDR2 YYNGEE. The CDR3 spans 17 residues. Written as DNA, the CDR3 is TGTGCCAGCAGCGTAGGGGAGACAGGGGGCTTCTACAATGAGCAGTTCTTC. Translating gives CASSVGETGGFYNEQFF.

The chain is built from TRBV30 and TRBJ1-4, with a weak D call TRBD1 (6 bases). Germline CDR1 GTSNPN, CDR2 SVGIG (reference sequence). The ends were cut back, 7 bases at V and 8 bases at J, with 17 bases in the middle. CDR3 size: 13 residues. CDR3 region: CASTIRGSEKLFF. CDR3 DNA: TGTGCCTCTACAATCAGGGGTTCGGAAAAACTGTTTTTT.

The J gene is TRBJ2-5, the V gene TRBV2, with 8 bases identical to TRBD1. This CDR3 is built from 12 residues. After removal of 6 bases from V and 9 bases from J, the junction contained 6 bases not matched to a gene. Per germline, CDR1 SNHLY and CDR2 FYNNEI. CDR3 in amino acids: CASRVDRAAQYF. For the CDR3, the DNA is TGTGCCAGCAGGGTGGACAGGGCGGCCCAGTACTTC.

V and J are TRBV19 and TRBJ2-1; TRBD1 matches 9 bases. Germline V CDR1 and CDR2: LNHDA, SQIVND (reference sequence). Trimming cost V 6 bases and J 7 bases; bases outside gene matches: 10. CDR3 length: 15 residues. The CDR3 bases are TGTGCCAGTAGAACAAGGACAGGGGTAGGTAATGAGCAGTTCTTC. Translation: CASRTRTGVGNEQFF.

In its sample, this clone was seen once. This chain joins TRBV4-3 and TRBJ1-5; no definite D call. Germline V gene data show CDR1 as LGHNA and CDR2 as YSLEER. The ends were cut back, 1 base at V and 0 bases at J, with 4 bases in the middle. There are 14 residues in the CDR3. This CDR3 is CASSQAVSNQPQHF. CDR3 bases: TGCGCCAGCAGCCAAGCCGTTAGCAATCAGCCCCAGCATTTT.

CDR3 protein: CASGLVLWGQGAAQPQHF. The CDR3 bases are TGTGCTAGTGGTTTGGTACTTTGGGGGCAGGGGGCGGCTCAGCCCCAGCATTTT. The V gene is TRBV12-5, the J gene TRBJ1-5; TRBD1 aligns across 8 bases. The CDR3 runs to 18 residues. The J segment lost 6 bases and the V segment lost 0 bases, leaving 13 bases of the junction unmatched. Germline V gene lookup returns CDR1 LGHNT and CDR2 FRNRAP.

V is TRBV20-1 and J is TRBJ2-3, with TRBD2 matching 10 bases. The CDR3 loop spans 16 amino acids. Germline values: CDR1 DFQATT, CDR2 SNEGSKA (reference sequence). V lost 3 bases and J lost 2; bases outside the gene matches: 8. CDR3 in amino acids: CSASLASGGATDTQYF. The CDR3 DNA is TGCAGTGCTAGTTTAGCTAGCGGGGGAGCCACAGATACGCAGTATTTT.

CDR3 DNA: TGTGCCAGCAGCCTGAGGACTAGCGGGCTCCCAGATACGCAGTATTTT. Protein product: CASSLRTSGLPDTQYF. The rearrangement links TRBV11-3 to TRBJ2-3; 11 positions agree with TRBD2. Germline assignment: CDR1 SGHNT and CDR2 YENEEA. The CDR3 contains 16 residues. After removal of 5 bases from V and 4 bases from J, the junction contained 8 bases not matched to a gene.

The J gene is TRBJ2-2, the V gene TRBV7-2, with a tentative D call TRBD2 (5 bases). The germline V gene has CDR1 SGHTA and CDR2 FQGNSA. The CDR3 runs 13 residues. V was shortened by 4 bases and J by 6 bases, with 9 bases between the two germline ends. The CDR3 DNA is TGTGCCAGCAGCTCCGACTATTCCGGGGAGCTGTTTTTT. Translation gives CASSSDYSGELFF.